This entry lists 12 T cell receptor beta chains sequenced from one sample in a study of neurological immune-mediated disorders. Using its own MiXCR run on the 5' RACE reads, TCRdb lists one record per CDR3 protein. The sample contains around 52,000 distinct CDR3 sequences, less than 6% of which appear only once. Sample: CD4+ T cells from blood. The origin of the receptors is a woman aged 18-30 years with multiple sclerosis.

At least ten counts were recorded for this clonotype. The V gene is TRBV6-5, the J gene TRBJ2-7; D gene ambiguous. This CDR3 has 15 amino acids. Germline V CDR1 and CDR2: MNHEY, SVGAGI. V was pared by 4 bases and J by 0 bases, with 13 bases between. CDR3 sequence: CASSSRRLSSYEQYF. CDR3 sequence (DNA): TGTGCCAGCAGTTCCCGGCGCTTGAGCTCCTACGAGCAGTACTTC.

This clonotype was seen repeatedly, ten times or more. V and J are TRBV18 and TRBJ2-5; D is undetermined. CDR1 is KGHSH, CDR2 LQKENI, per germline. Trimming pared 3 bases from V and 5 bases from J, leaving 7 bases between. The CDR3 totals 12 residues. DNA for the CDR3: TGTGCCAGCTCACCGTTCGTGGAGACCCAGTACTTC. Protein product: CASSPFVETQYF.

In its sample, this clonotype was seen many times. V and J are TRBV3-1 and TRBJ2-1, with 8 bases matching TRBD2. Germline V CDR1 and CDR2: LGHDT, YNNKEL (reference sequence). J lost 6 bases, V lost 2 bases, and 6 bases had no gene match. CDR3 length equals 15 residues. CDR3 DNA: TGTGCCAGCAGCCAATCCGGCGGGGGGCTCAATGAGCAGTTCTTC. Translated, it gives CASSQSGGGLNEQFF.

This clonotype was seen ten or more times. V is TRBV20-1 and J is TRBJ2-3, with unresolved D. CDR1 is DFQATT, CDR2 SNEGSKA, per germline (reference sequence). The CDR3 runs to 14 residues. V gave up 3 bases and J gave up 2 bases, with 12 bases separating them. CDR3 sequence (DNA): TGCAGTGCTAGCGGGTCTGGTAACACAGATACGCAGTATTTT. Its translation: CSASGSGNTDTQYF.

The J gene is TRBJ2-7, the V gene TRBV21-1; TRBD2 reflects the table's D call only, with no check against the DNA. TRBV21-1 is given as a pseudogene. CDR3 length equals 16 residues. The CDR3, as DNA: TGTGCCAGCAGCAAAGAGACTAGCGGGGTCTCCTACGAGCAGTACTTC. Translated, it gives CASSKETSGVSYEQYF.

This clonotype was seen more than once but under ten times. This chain uses TRBV10-3 with TRBJ2-1; TRBD2 matches at 8 bases. V trimming: 1 base; J trimming: 0 bases; junction bases outside the gene matches: 5. Germline V lookup: CDR1 ENHRY, CDR2 SYGVKD. The CDR3 runs to 17 residues. The CDR3 here is CAISELVAGFSYNEQFF. The CDR3 DNA reads as TGTGCCATCAGTGAGTTGGTAGCGGGATTCTCCTACAATGAGCAGTTCTTC.

This clonotype occurred many times. The J gene is TRBJ2-6, the V gene TRBV12-3 or TRBV12-4, with D unresolved. Trimming took off 1 base at V and 4 bases at J, with 5 bases between the two ends. The CDR3 runs to 14 residues. The CDR3 DNA reads TGTGCCAGCAGTTTAGGTACCGGGGCCAACGTCCTGACTTTC. The encoded protein is CASSLGTGANVLTF.

This clonotype has just a few counts. V is TRBV19 and J is TRBJ1-2; weak D call: TRBD1 (5 bases). The CDR3 spans 13 residues. V lost 4 bases and J lost 8, with 14 bases in between. Germline V gene lookup returns CDR1 LNHDA and CDR2 SQIVND (reference sequence). The CDR3 region is CASSTMTVTGYTF. DNA for the CDR3: TGTGCCAGTAGTACGATGACAGTGACCGGCTACACCTTC.

This clonotype has ten or more counts. The DNA for the CDR3 is TGTGCCACCAGTGGTTTTAGCGGGAGCTACAATGAGCAGTTCTTC. Residues: CATSGFSGSYNEQFF. The chain is built from TRBV24-1 and TRBJ2-1; 9 bases are shared with TRBD2. From germline, CDR1 is KGHDR and CDR2 SFDVKD. CDR3 length: 15 amino acids. V gave up 5 bases and J gave up 3 bases; unmatched junction bases: 4.

The chain is built from TRBV29-1 and TRBJ1-1; a possible D gene is TRBD1 (5 bases). V was clipped by 3 bases and J by 0 bases, with 8 bases between them. In germline, CDR1 is SQVTM, CDR2 ANQGSEA. The CDR3 length is 13 residues. The CDR3 DNA reads as TGCAGCGTTGAGAGGGGCCTGAACACTGAAGCTTTCTTT. This codes for CSVERGLNTEAFF. Filled out from reference TRBV29-1 and TRBJ1-1, the complete variable domain reads SAVISQKPSRDICQRGTSLTIQCQVDSQVTMMFWYRQQPGQSLTLIATANQGSEATYESGFVIDKFPISRPNLTFSTLTVSNMSPEDSSIYLCSVERGLNTEAFFGQGTRLTVV.

This clonotype was recorded at least ten times. At one end the junction does not follow the germline gene, possibly because of a read error. As DNA, the CDR3 is TGTGCTAGCAGCGCTAAAGAGACCCAGTACTTC. This gives the protein CASSAKETQYF. J is TRBJ2-5 and V is TRBV7-7, with D unresolved. This CDR3 has 11 amino acids. Germline-derived CDR1 and CDR2 are SSHAT and FNYEAQ (reference sequence).

This clonotype was recorded at least ten times. The CDR3 spells CASSLVVGGHGYTF. The CDR3 DNA sequence: TGTGCCAGCAGCTTAGTAGTTGGAGGGCATGGCTACACCTTC. The V gene is TRBV11-2, the J gene TRBJ1-2; the D is unclear. The germline V gene encodes CDR1 SGHAT and CDR2 FQNNGV. Trimming removed 1 base at V and 6 bases at J, with 12 bases between. The CDR3 length is 14 residues.